The 25 T cell receptor beta chains in this list originate from one sample, sequenced in a study of CD8 T cells in ankylosing spondylitis. Study results and limitations: Among TCR beta sequences, a motif of about 8 highly homologous variants appeared characteristic of ankylosing spondylitis blood.

Their antigens remain unidentified. TCRdb re-called the 5' RACE reads with MiXCR, one entry per CDR3 protein. This sample yields under 550,000 distinct CDR3 sequences, of which about 25% are seen a single time; under 0.9% belongs to the top ten. Sequencing was performed on blood, either unsorted or a sorted T cell fraction (not recorded which). The receptors shown here come from a male donor with ankylosing spondylitis.

This sequence joins TRBV5-6 and TRBJ1-2; tentatively, D is TRBD1 (5 bases). CDR1 is SGHDT and CDR2 is YYEEEE in the germline V gene. This CDR3 has 16 residues. With 3 bases removed from V and 4 bases from J, the gap between germline ends came to 19 bases. Here the CDR3 reads CASSSTFPGPLYGYTF. CDR3 DNA sequence: TGTGCCAGCAGCTCTACCTTTCCGGGACCGCTCTATGGCTACACCTTC.

This clonotype was counted many times. The gene calls are TRBV5-1 and TRBJ2-3; D ambiguous. Per germline, CDR1 SGHRS and CDR2 YFSETQ. The CDR3 length is 14 residues. Trimming pared 0 bases from V and 0 bases from J, leaving 5 bases between. This CDR3 is CASSLESSTDTQYF. CDR3 sequence (DNA): TGCGCCAGCAGCTTGGAGAGTAGCACAGATACGCAGTATTTT.

The CDR3: CSARVSSGRAAYEQYF. Written as DNA, the CDR3 is TGCAGTGCTAGAGTGTCCAGCGGGAGGGCGGCGTACGAGCAGTACTTC. The chain uses TRBV20-1 and TRBJ2-7; 10 bases align to TRBD2. CDR3 size: 16 residues. Germline CDR1 and CDR2: DFQATT and SNEGSKA (reference sequence). V dropped 1 base and J dropped 4; count of bases not matched to a gene: 10.

This clonotype was observed once. The V call is TRBV18, the J call TRBJ2-3; D may correspond to TRBD1 or TRBD2 (5 bases each). Trimming stripped 0 bases from V and 6 bases from J, with 10 bases between. This CDR3 is built from 14 residues. Germline V gene data show CDR1 as KGHSH and CDR2 as LQKENI. The CDR3 DNA reads TGTGCCAGCTCACCACCTATCCGGGACGATACGCAGTATTTT. Encoded protein: CASSPPIRDDTQYF.

This clonotype was seen a handful of times. As DNA, the CDR3 is TGTGCCAGCAGTCAAAAGGGGGGGCTGGACTATGGCTACACCTTC. Translated, it gives CASSQKGGLDYGYTF. This rearrangement joins TRBV7-9 to TRBJ1-2, with a tentative D call TRBD1 (6 bases). The CDR3 is 15 amino acids. Germline values: CDR1 SEHNR, CDR2 FQNEAQ (reference sequence). Trimming cost V 6 bases and J 3 bases, with 17 bases left between them.

The chain joins TRBV11-2 to TRBJ2-3, with 14 nucleotides matching TRBD2. V lost 1 base, J lost 1 base, and 4 bases stayed unmatched. Germline V CDR1 and CDR2: SGHAT, FQNNGV. The CDR3 runs to 18 residues. In nucleotides, the CDR3 is TGTGCCAGCAGCTTAGGGACTAGCGGGAGGATGGGCACAGATACGCAGTATTTT. This codes for CASSLGTSGRMGTDTQYF. The full variable domain, with the rest looked up from reference TRBV11-2 and TRBJ2-3, is EAGVAQSPRYKIIEKRQSVAFWCNPISGHATLYWYQQILGQGPKLLIQFQNNGVVDDSQLPKDRFSAERLKGVDSTLKIQPAKLEDSAVYLCASSLGTSGRMGTDTQYFGPGTRLTVL.

The genes are TRBV20-1 and TRBJ1-1; 10 bases are a match to TRBD1. The CDR3 is made up of 14 amino acids. V lost 3 bases to trimming and J lost 7 bases; unmatched junction nucleotides: 8. Per germline, CDR1 DFQATT and CDR2 SNEGSKA (reference sequence). The CDR3 DNA reads TGCAGTGCTAGTAAGGGACAGGGGTGGCTTGAAGCTTTCTTT. Encoded protein: CSASKGQGWLEAFF.

This clonotype came up once. This rearrangement joins TRBV5-6 to TRBJ2-7; weak D call: TRBD1 (5 bases). The CDR3 length is 12 residues. CDR1 is SGHDT, CDR2 YYEEEE, per germline. V lost 2 bases, J lost 6 bases, and 9 bases lay in between. The CDR3 region has the DNA TGTGCCAGCAGCTTCCAGCAGGGCGAGCAGTACGTC. It codes for CASSFQQGEQYV.

The chain links TRBV20-1 to TRBJ2-3, with 8 positions matching TRBD1. CDR1 and CDR2 from the germline V gene are DFQATT and SNEGSKA (reference sequence). The CDR3 consists of 17 residues. V lost 5 bases and J lost 2; bases outside the gene matches: 15. The CDR3 region is CSAAGTGSMRTTDTQYF. CDR3 sequence (DNA): TGCAGTGCTGCCGGGACAGGTTCCATGAGGACCACAGATACGCAGTATTTT.

This rearrangement joins TRBV20-1 to TRBJ2-2; 11 bases are a match to TRBD2. This CDR3 comprises 16 residues. In germline, CDR1 is DFQATT, CDR2 SNEGSKA (reference sequence). Trimming cost V 4 bases and J 7 bases; bases outside gene matches: 11. The CDR3 DNA reads as TGCAGTGCTAAGATACCTAGCGGGAGGAGGGACGGGGAGCTGTTTTTT. Its translation: CSAKIPSGRRDGELFF.

This clonotype turned up a few times. The chain recombines TRBV18 with TRBJ2-7; D is possibly TRBD1 (6 bases). This CDR3 contains 12 residues. Germline values: CDR1 KGHSH, CDR2 LQKENI. Trimming removed 8 bases at V and 3 bases at J, with 11 bases between. CDR3 nucleotides: TGTGCCAGCACAGGGCCTGGCTACGAGCAGTACTTC. Translation gives CASTGPGYEQYF.

A few counts support this clonotype. This chain connects TRBV18 to TRBJ1-1; D remains ambiguous. The CDR3 runs 15 residues. Looked up from germline, CDR1 is KGHSH and CDR2 is LQKENI. The ends were cut back, 0 bases at V and 0 bases at J, with 8 bases in the middle. CDR3 DNA: TGTGCCAGCTCACCACCGGACGCGGTGAACACTGAAGCTTTCTTT. This sequence encodes CASSPPDAVNTEAFF. Combining the CDR3 with reference TRBV18 and TRBJ1-1 gives the whole variable domain NAGVMQNPRHLVRRRGQEARLRCSPMKGHSHVYWYRQLPEEGLKFMVYLQKENIIDESGMPKERFSAEFPKEGPSILRIQQVVRGDSAAYFCASSPPDAVNTEAFFGQGTRLTVV.

The chain employs TRBV7-2 and TRBJ2-1; no firm D call. CDR1 is SGHTA and CDR2 is FQGNSA in the germline V gene. The V and J ends lost 5 bases and 13 bases respectively, with 21 bases between them. This CDR3 is built from 14 residues. DNA of the CDR3: TGTGCCAGCAGCCCAAAGGATGGCGTCTTTAGCCAGTTCTTC. It specifies CASSPKDGVFSQFF.

This clonotype turned up a few times. The J gene is TRBJ2-5, the V gene TRBV11-2; 11 nucleotides agree with TRBD2. This CDR3 has 15 residues. Germline-derived CDR1 and CDR2 are SGHAT and FQNNGV. The trim removed 2 bases at V and 5 bases at J, leaving 4 bases unmatched. CDR3 amino acids: CASSLLSGRDETQYF. The CDR3 nucleotides are TGTGCCAGCAGCTTACTTAGCGGGAGGGATGAGACCCAGTACTTC. Combining the CDR3 with reference TRBV11-2 and TRBJ2-5 gives the whole variable domain EAGVAQSPRYKIIEKRQSVAFWCNPISGHATLYWYQQILGQGPKLLIQFQNNGVVDDSQLPKDRFSAERLKGVDSTLKIQPAKLEDSAVYLCASSLLSGRDETQYFGPGTRLLVL.

This clonotype was seen a few times. The chain couples TRBV4-1 to TRBJ2-5; 12 positions agree with TRBD2. The CDR3 sequence is 16 residues long. From germline, CDR1 is MGHRA and CDR2 YSYEKL. With V trimmed by 3 bases and J by 4 bases, 6 bases remained unmatched. The CDR3 nucleotides read TGCGCCAGCAGCCAGGATGGGACTAGCGGGTTAGAGACCCAGTACTTC. Translation gives CASSQDGTSGLETQYF.

The chain combines TRBV6-1 with TRBJ2-2, with TRBD1 matching over 7 bases. This CDR3 has 14 amino acids. The trim removed 2 bases at V and 3 bases at J, leaving 0 bases unmatched. Germline values: CDR1 MNHNS, CDR2 SASEGT. The CDR3 reads CASSEQGDTGELFF. The CDR3 DNA sequence: TGTGCCAGCAGTGAACAGGGGGACACCGGGGAGCTGTTTTTT.

V and J are TRBV11-2 and TRBJ2-3; 7 bases are shared with TRBD1. The germline V gene encodes CDR1 SGHAT and CDR2 FQNNGV. The CDR3 sequence is 14 residues long. Germline trimming cut 1 base from V and 8 bases from J; bases unmatched to any gene: 6. The CDR3 nucleotides read TGTGCCAGCAGCTTAGGAACAGACAGGGCTACGCAGTATTTT. Translated, it gives CASSLGTDRATQYF. Together with reference TRBV11-2 and TRBJ2-3, the CDR3 gives the full variable domain: EAGVAQSPRYKIIEKRQSVAFWCNPISGHATLYWYQQILGQGPKLLIQFQNNGVVDDSQLPKDRFSAERLKGVDSTLKIQPAKLEDSAVYLCASSLGTDRATQYFGPGTRLTVL.

This clonotype was observed a handful of times. The V gene is TRBV20-1, the J gene TRBJ1-3; possibly TRBD1 for D (5 bases). CDR3 length: 13 residues. Germline assignment: CDR1 DFQATT and CDR2 SNEGSKA (reference sequence). V was cut by 6 bases and J by 2 bases, with 11 bases left in between. The CDR3 region has the DNA TGCAGTGCCACGGGAGGGGCTGGAAACACCATATATTTT. This sequence encodes CSATGGAGNTIYF.

This chain connects TRBV30 to TRBJ2-5; possibly TRBD1 for D (5 bases). The germline V and J ends were trimmed by 4 bases and 7 bases, with 22 bases remaining between them. Germline V gene sequence: CDR1 GTSNPN, CDR2 SVGIG (reference sequence). The CDR3 loop spans 15 amino acids. DNA of the CDR3: TGTGCCTGGATTTCTTCTAAAGCAGGGCTTGGGACCCAGTACTTC. Translation: CAWISSKAGLGTQYF.

This sequence joins TRBV20-1 and TRBJ2-1, with D hard to call. Germline V gene data show CDR1 as DFQATT and CDR2 as SNEGSKA (reference sequence). This CDR3 region has 12 residues. V lost 5 bases and J lost 3, with 8 bases in between. CDR3: CSARPDYNEQFF. The CDR3 DNA reads as TGCAGTGCTCGACCGGACTACAATGAGCAGTTCTTC.

This chain links TRBV7-9 with TRBJ2-7; the D is unclear. Germline CDR1 SEHNR, CDR2 FQNEAQ (reference sequence). Trimming left V 1 base short and J 2 bases short, with 15 bases between. This CDR3 region has 16 residues. CDR3 in DNA: TGTGCCAGCAGCTTAGGGACCCGGAAAGATGCCTACGAGCAGTACGTC. Translation gives CASSLGTRKDAYEQYV.

This chain connects TRBV9 to TRBJ1-1; D unclear. Trimming cost V 0 bases and J 2 bases, with 5 bases left between them. Germline CDR1 SGDLS, CDR2 YYNGEE. This CDR3 spans 13 amino acids. In DNA, the CDR3 is TGTGCCAGCAGCGTAGAGCCTAACACTGAAGCTTTCTTT. Translated: CASSVEPNTEAFF.

The chain joins TRBV20-1 to TRBJ2-5, with D unresolved. This CDR3 is built from 10 residues. With 4 bases removed from V and 0 bases from J, the gap between germline ends came to 0 bases. Germline V lookup: CDR1 DFQATT, CDR2 SNEGSKA (reference sequence). The CDR3: CSANQETQYF. Written as DNA, the CDR3 is TGCAGTGCTAACCAAGAGACCCAGTACTTC.

V and J are TRBV6-1 and TRBJ2-7; 9 positions agree with TRBD1. With V trimmed by 5 bases and J by 0 bases, 5 bases remained unmatched. CDR3 length equals 15 residues. Germline V CDR1 and CDR2: MNHNS, SASEGT. The CDR3 DNA follows: TGTGCCAGCAGTCGGACAGGGGACAGCTCCTACGAGCAGTACGTC. Amino acid sequence: CASSRTGDSSYEQYV.

This clonotype was picked up one time. The chain employs TRBV5-6 and TRBJ1-2; no firm D call. The V end was cut by 2 bases, the J end by 4 bases, with 12 bases between. CDR3 length: 14 residues. Germline CDR1 and CDR2: SGHDT and YYEEEE. The DNA for the CDR3 is TGTGCCAGCAGCTTCATCCTAGTGGGCTATGGCTACACCTTC. It is translated as CASSFILVGYGYTF.